The T cell receptor beta chain under discussion was sequenced for a study of T cell clones after liver transplantation. Measured with immunoSEQ multiplex PCR; TCRdb has only the in-frame clones, and not every one. In the table there are approximately 70,000 clones, around four fifths of which are singletons. The V segment lost 2 bases and the J segment 9 bases; nucleotides outside the gene matches: 4. CDR3 length equals 12 residues. Germline V CDR1 and CDR2: KGHSH, LQKENI. This clone was seen only a few times. Sample: CD4+ T cells from blood, taken roughly 48 months after liver transplant. The rearrangement links TRBV18 to TRBJ2-7; 7 positions match TRBD2. This TCR was recovered from a human patient who received a liver transplant. Some of these T cells may belong to the graft donor. Written as DNA, the CDR3 is TGTGCCAGCTCACCAGGACTAGTCTGGCAGTACTTC. Amino acid sequence: CASSPGLVWQYF. The full variable domain, with the rest looked up from reference TRBV18 and TRBJ2-7, is NAGVMQNPRHLVRRRGQEARLRCSPMKGHSHVYWYRQLPEEGLKFMVYLQKENIIDESGMPKERFSAEFPKEGPSILRIQQVVRGDSAAYFCASSPGLVWQYFGPGTRLTVT.